The 27 T cell receptor beta chains given below trace back to one sample, sequenced in a study of T-cell reconstitution after alpha-beta-depleted transplantation in children. Unique molecular identifiers tagged the TCRbeta library. One entry per CDR3 protein, called by TCRdb with MiXCR from the PCR reads. The top ten hold 13% to 15% of the sample, which has more than 400,000 distinct CDR3 sequences, over 10% seen once. Specimen: PBMCs, mostly from graft donor cells, collected 180 days after TCRalphabeta/CD19-depleted stem cell transplant. The source of these receptors is a female patient between 2 and 15 years old who had a stem cell transplant for aplastic anemia, so the T cells may come from the graft donor.

This clonotype came up many times. The rearrangement joins TRBV6-1 to TRBJ2-6; D gene uncertain. Germline CDR1 MNHNS, CDR2 SASEGT. The CDR3 consists of 14 residues. V was shortened by 6 bases and J by 4 bases, with 10 bases between the two germline ends. CDR3: CASSALPGANVLTF. The CDR3 nucleotides read TGTGCCAGCAGCGCTCTTCCCGGGGCCAACGTCCTGACTTTC.

This clonotype has more than one count but fewer than ten. The rearrangement uses TRBV20-1 and TRBJ1-5; 8 bases line up with TRBD1. The CDR3 loop spans 15 amino acids. Losses at the gene ends were 6 bases for V and 7 bases for J; bases not matched to a gene: 14. Germline lookup yields CDR1 DFQATT and CDR2 SNEGSKA (reference sequence). This CDR3 is CSAPGDAGGIQPQHF. CDR3 nucleotide sequence: TGCAGTGCCCCCGGGGATGCAGGGGGCATACAGCCCCAGCATTTT.

The chain uses TRBV29-1 and TRBJ2-5; TRBD2 aligns across 8 bases. CDR3 length: 13 amino acids. Germline V lookup: CDR1 SQVTM, CDR2 ANQGSEA. Germline trimming cut 7 bases from V and 2 bases from J; bases unmatched to any gene: 6. CDR3 sequence (DNA): TGCAGCGGCCGGACTAGCCTTCAAGAGACCCAGTACTTC. Translation gives CSGRTSLQETQYF. Together with reference TRBV29-1 and TRBJ2-5, the CDR3 gives the full variable domain: SAVISQKPSRDICQRGTSLTIQCQVDSQVTMMFWYRQQPGQSLTLIATANQGSEATYESGFVIDKFPISRPNLTFSTLTVSNMSPEDSSIYLCSGRTSLQETQYFGPGTRLLVL.

This clonotype was recorded a few times. CDR3 sequence reads: CASSPKTATRDMNTEAFF. CDR3 bases: TGTGCCAGCAGCCCTAAAACAGCAACCAGGGACATGAACACTGAAGCTTTCTTT. The V gene is TRBV11-1, the J gene TRBJ1-1; D is possibly TRBD1 (6 bases). Trimming cost V 5 bases and J 0 bases, with 22 bases left between them. The CDR3 totals 18 residues. Germline loops: CDR1 SGHAT, CDR2 FQDESV (reference sequence).

In its sample, this clonotype was seen a few times. V gene TRBV3-1 combines with J gene TRBJ2-1; a possible D gene is TRBD1 (5 bases). Trimming cost V 6 bases and J 8 bases, with 14 bases left between them. The length of the CDR3 is 13 residues. From germline, CDR1 is LGHDT and CDR2 YNNKEL (reference sequence). The CDR3 spells CASRRWQGDEQFF. The CDR3, as DNA: TGTGCCAGCAGGCGTTGGCAAGGGGATGAGCAGTTCTTC.

This clonotype was counted between two and nine times. The chain uses TRBV4-1 and TRBJ1-2; D call uncertain. Germline CDR1 and CDR2: MGHRA and YSYEKL. The CDR3 totals 15 residues. Trimming took off 0 bases at V and 8 bases at J, with 16 bases between the two ends. CDR3 sequence reads: CASSQDPTVTSGYTF. The DNA for the CDR3 is TGCGCCAGCAGCCAAGACCCGACGGTTACTTCGGGCTACACCTTC.

This clonotype was found a few times. J is TRBJ2-1 and V is TRBV29-1, with TRBD1 matching 9 bases. The ends lost 3 bases at V and 8 bases at J; junction bases unmatched: 14. The germline V gene encodes CDR1 SQVTM and CDR2 ANQGSEA. The CDR3 sequence is 16 residues long. This CDR3 is CSVDPSRDRVVDEQFF. For the CDR3, the DNA is TGCAGCGTTGACCCCAGCCGGGACAGGGTAGTGGATGAGCAGTTCTTC.

This sequence joins TRBV7-2 and TRBJ1-3, with D perhaps matching TRBD1 (5 bases). The V end lost 5 bases, the J end lost 2 bases, and 19 bases lay between the germline ends. The length of the CDR3 is 17 residues. Germline V lookup: CDR1 SGHTA, CDR2 FQGNSA. In DNA form, the CDR3 reads TGTGCCAGCAGCCTCCGGTTAGGGGAAGGGACTGGAAACACCATATATTTT. Protein: CASSLRLGEGTGNTIYF.

In this sample, this clonotype turned up a few times. The chain joins TRBV7-2 to TRBJ2-7; D is unclear. V dropped 4 bases and J dropped 9 bases, with 16 bases sitting between them. The CDR3 loop spans 13 amino acids. In germline, CDR1 is SGHTA, CDR2 FQGNSA. The CDR3 is CASSSHQRLVQYF. The CDR3 DNA reads as TGTGCCAGCAGCTCCCACCAGAGGCTCGTGCAGTACTTC.

This clonotype was seen a few times. The chain joins TRBV20-1 to TRBJ1-5, with D uncertain. The germline V and J ends were trimmed by 1 base and 6 bases, with 13 bases remaining between them. This CDR3 has 14 amino acids. The germline gives CDR1 DFQATT, CDR2 SNEGSKA (reference sequence). CDR3 nucleotides: TGCAGTGCTAGAGGATTGAGGGTGGGTCAGCCCCAGCATTTT. Translation gives CSARGLRVGQPQHF.

This clonotype has only a few counts. The chain combines TRBV24-1 with TRBJ2-5; D unresolved. The CDR3 has 12 amino acids. In germline, CDR1 is KGHDR, CDR2 SFDVKD. The ends were cut back, 3 bases at V and 5 bases at J, with 6 bases in the middle. The CDR3 region has the DNA TGTGCCACCAGTGATCGAAGGGAGACCCAGTACTTC. Translated: CATSDRRETQYF.

This chain connects TRBV18 to TRBJ2-7; the D gene is possibly TRBD2 (6 bases). Trimming shortened V by 1 base and J by 7 bases, and 17 bases separated the two germline ends. The CDR3 is 15 residues long. Germline assignment: CDR1 KGHSH and CDR2 LQKENI. The CDR3 here is CASSPQAGQEGEQYF. For the CDR3, the DNA is TGTGCCAGCTCACCACAGGCAGGGCAGGAGGGGGAGCAGTACTTC.

In its sample, this clonotype was seen many times. The V and J genes are TRBV20-1 and TRBJ2-3, with D unclear. Trimming pared 0 bases from V and 0 bases from J, leaving 13 bases between. Germline CDR1 and CDR2: DFQATT and SNEGSKA (reference sequence). This CDR3 region has 16 residues. CDR3 region: CSARDRPTLSTDTQYF. CDR3 sequence (DNA): TGCAGTGCTAGAGATCGGCCTACTCTTAGCACAGATACGCAGTATTTT.

This clonotype came up a few times. This rearrangement joins TRBV28 to TRBJ1-5; the D gene is possibly TRBD1 (5 bases). The CDR3 consists of 14 residues. V was pared by 4 bases and J by 5 bases, with 12 bases between. The germline V gene has CDR1 MDHEN and CDR2 SYDVKM. The CDR3 loop reads CASSSLTGDQPQHF. The CDR3 DNA reads TGTGCCAGCAGTTCCCTGACGGGGGATCAGCCCCAGCATTTT.

J is TRBJ1-1 and V is TRBV5-1; D gene uncertain. V was pared by 0 bases and J by 1 base, with 10 bases between. This CDR3 has 15 amino acids. Germline assignment: CDR1 SGHRS and CDR2 YFSETQ. Here the CDR3 DNA reads TGCGCCAGCAGCTTGGGGCCGTTAGCGAACACTGAAGCTTTCTTT. Amino acid sequence: CASSLGPLANTEAFF.

The chain is built from TRBV6-5 and TRBJ2-5; D is unclear. The CDR3 runs to 11 residues. CDR1 is MNHEY, CDR2 SVGAGI, per germline. The germline V and J ends were trimmed by 5 bases and 6 bases, with 7 bases remaining between them. DNA of the CDR3: TGTGCCAGCAGTGCCCGAAAGACCCAGTACTTC. Translated: CASSARKTQYF.

This clonotype was recorded once. The rearrangement joins TRBV6-1 to TRBJ2-7; 7 bases map to TRBD1. Germline V gives CDR1 MNHNS, CDR2 SASEGT. Losses at the gene ends were 7 bases for V and 3 bases for J; bases not matched to a gene: 9. The CDR3 is made up of 14 amino acids. For the CDR3, the DNA is TGTGCCAGCACCTCTCCGGGACAGAGCTACGAGCAGTACTTC. It codes for CASTSPGQSYEQYF.

CDR3 coding DNA: TGTGCCAGCAGCTACCCCCTAGCGGGAGCCTACAATGAGCAGTTCTTC. This sequence encodes CASSYPLAGAYNEQFF. The chain joins TRBV12-3 or TRBV12-4 to TRBJ2-1, with 10 bases that match TRBD2. Losses at the gene ends were 6 bases for V and 2 bases for J; bases not matched to a gene: 7. The CDR3 contains 16 residues.

The CDR3 region is CASSQVHPSGIITDTQYF. CDR3 DNA sequence: TGTGCCAGCAGCCAAGTCCACCCAAGCGGGATTATCACAGATACGCAGTATTTT. The chain joins TRBV3-1 to TRBJ2-3, with TRBD2 matching 7 bases. Germline loops: CDR1 LGHDT, CDR2 YNNKEL (reference sequence). This CDR3 comprises 18 residues. Trimming took 1 base from V and 2 from J; bases not matched to a gene: 12.

This clonotype was seen only a few times. This CDR3 is CSARAGGYSYNSPLHF. CDR3 nucleotides: TGCAGTGCTAGGGCCGGTGGTTACTCCTATAATTCACCCCTCCACTTT. This chain connects TRBV20-1 to TRBJ1-6; D is ambiguous. Germline loops: CDR1 DFQATT, CDR2 SNEGSKA (reference sequence). The CDR3 length is 16 residues. Between the trimmed V and J ends, which lost 3 bases and 0 bases, there was a span of 12 bases.

This clonotype occurred a few times. DNA of the CDR3: TGTGCCAGCAGACTTAGTCCACAGGGCGAAGCTTTCTTT. Its protein is CASRLSPQGEAFF. The V gene is TRBV7-2, the J gene TRBJ1-1; D might be TRBD1 (6 bases). Germline CDR1 reads SGHTA; CDR2 reads FQGNSA. Deletions cut 6 bases from V and 8 bases from J, with 16 bases between. This CDR3 has 13 amino acids.

The chain joins TRBV6-1 to TRBJ2-3, with 8 bases fitting TRBD2. Germline loops: CDR1 MNHNS, CDR2 SASEGT. The CDR3 has 15 residues. The CDR3 region is CATGVAGTGGGTQYF. The CDR3 nucleotides are TGTGCTACCGGGGTAGCGGGAACGGGTGGCGGTACGCAGTATTTT.

The CDR3: CASSPRLAGGIGQYF. CDR3 nucleotide sequence: TGTGCCAGCAGCCCCCGACTAGCGGGAGGGATTGGGCAGTACTTC. The V call is TRBV7-2, the J call TRBJ2-7; 14 bases map to TRBD2. This CDR3 comprises 15 residues. J gave up 9 bases and V 5 bases, and 9 bases lay outside the gene matches. Germline CDR1 SGHTA, CDR2 FQGNSA.

The V and J genes are TRBV7-8 and TRBJ2-7; D is unclear. V was shortened by 4 bases and J by 6 bases, with 19 bases between the two germline ends. The CDR3 has 15 residues. CDR1 is SGHVS and CDR2 is FQNEAQ in the germline V gene. CDR3 in DNA: TGTGCCAGCAGCTCCACCCGCTTAGCTAGTCGCGAGCAGTACTTC. It encodes CASSSTRLASREQYF.

At least ten counts were recorded for this clonotype. The CDR3 sequence is CASSAGIYSNQPQHF. For the CDR3, the DNA is TGTGCCAGCAGCGCCGGGATATATAGCAATCAGCCCCAGCATTTT. This sequence joins TRBV7-9 and TRBJ1-5; D is uncertain. Germline CDR1 is SEHNR and CDR2 is FQNEAQ (reference sequence). V was cut by 5 bases and J by 0 bases, with 11 bases left in between. This CDR3 has 15 amino acids.

This rearrangement joins TRBV5-1 to TRBJ2-1; 9 nucleotides match TRBD2. The CDR3 length is 19 residues. Germline V CDR1 and CDR2: SGHRS, YFSETQ. V gave up 4 bases and J gave up 6 bases; unmatched junction bases: 20. CDR3: CASSLPPRGGRAGSNEQFF. For the CDR3, the DNA is TGCGCCAGCAGCCTCCCACCTCGAGGCGGGAGGGCCGGGAGCAATGAGCAGTTCTTC.

This clonotype was counted many times. V gene TRBV6-5 combines with J gene TRBJ2-5, with D unclear. The germline gives CDR1 MNHEY, CDR2 SVGAGI. Trimming removed 4 bases from V and 7 bases from J, with 16 bases in between. CDR3 length equals 14 residues. CDR3 region: CASSLRPDPGTQYF. The CDR3 nucleotides read TGTGCCAGCAGTTTAAGGCCCGATCCGGGGACCCAGTACTTC.